These 27 T cell receptor beta chains were all obtained from the same sample, sequenced in a study of CD8 T cells in ankylosing spondylitis. Findings of the study overall: A TCR beta motif made of fewer than 10 highly homologous variants seemed typical of ankylosing spondylitis blood.

Antigen specificity for these receptors is unknown. TCRdb reprocessed the 5' RACE reads with MiXCR, giving one entry per CDR3 protein. The sample has hundreds of thousands of distinct CDR3 sequences; 12% are singletons. Input material: blood, either unsorted or a sorted T cell fraction (not recorded which). The receptors stem from a male donor with ankylosing spondylitis.

This clonotype has a handful of counts. This chain connects TRBV5-1 to TRBJ2-1, with TRBD1 matching 9 bases. Germline V lookup: CDR1 SGHRS, CDR2 YFSETQ. J gave up 8 bases and V 0 bases, and 6 bases lay outside the gene matches. This CDR3 spans 15 amino acids. The CDR3 reads CASSLGTGETYEQFF. The DNA of the CDR3 is TGCGCCAGCAGCTTGGGGACAGGGGAAACTTATGAGCAGTTCTTC.

This clonotype was seen many times. This chain links TRBV24-1 with TRBJ2-1; D remains unclear. Germline V gives CDR1 KGHDR, CDR2 SFDVKD. Deletions cut 3 bases from V and 7 bases from J, with 15 bases between. The CDR3 totals 15 residues. Written as DNA, the CDR3 is TGTGCCACCAGTGATCGAGGACCCCCAAGGAATGAGCAGTTCTTC. The encoded protein is CATSDRGPPRNEQFF.

The chain carries TRBV29-1 and TRBJ1-2, with a weak D call TRBD1 (6 bases). Germline V gene sequence: CDR1 SQVTM, CDR2 ANQGSEA. The CDR3 extends over 12 amino acids. V was clipped by 7 bases and J by 2 bases, with 11 bases between them. The CDR3 DNA sequence: TGCAGCGCAAGTCAGGGGAACTATGGCTACACCTTC. Encoded protein: CSASQGNYGYTF.

The chain couples TRBV5-1 to TRBJ1-6; 9 nucleotides agree with TRBD1. After removal of 4 bases from V and 7 bases from J, the junction contained 6 bases not matched to a gene. There are 15 residues in the CDR3. The germline gives CDR1 SGHRS, CDR2 YFSETQ. CDR3 in amino acids: CASSARTGDNSPLHF. The DNA for the CDR3 is TGCGCCAGCAGCGCGCGGACAGGGGACAATTCACCCCTCCACTTT.

A single count supports this clonotype. The chain couples TRBV4-2 to TRBJ2-7, with D hard to call. The CDR3 runs 13 residues. The V gene's germline CDR1 is LGHNA and CDR2 YNFKEQ. Trimming cost V 5 bases and J 3 bases, with 11 bases left between them. CDR3 region: CASSYARHYEQYV. The CDR3 DNA is TGTGCCAGCAGCTACGCCCGGCACTACGAGCAGTACGTC.

This clonotype was seen many times. The chain is built from TRBV5-1 and TRBJ2-2, with 9 bases matching TRBD1. Trimming took 0 bases from V and 4 from J; bases not matched to a gene: 19. The CDR3 sequence is 21 residues long. CDR1 is SGHRS and CDR2 is YFSETQ in the germline V gene. CDR3 protein: CASSLGFGGQGLVKVTGELFF. The CDR3 nucleotides read TGCGCCAGCAGCTTGGGGTTCGGAGGACAGGGGCTCGTCAAAGTCACCGGGGAGCTGTTTTTT.

This chain uses TRBV21-1 with TRBJ2-1. TRBV21-1 is given as a pseudogene. The CDR3 runs to 12 residues. CDR3 sequence reads: CASSREEDEQFF. The DNA for the CDR3 is TGTGCCAGCAGCCGAGAGGAAGATGAGCAGTTCTTC.

CDR3 protein: CASSQAKRADIQYF. CDR3 bases: TGTGCCAGCAGCCAAGCAAAGCGGGCGGACATTCAGTACTTC. The chain employs TRBV3-1 and TRBJ2-4; maybe TRBD2 (6 bases). V was trimmed by 1 base and J by 8 bases, leaving 12 bases between them. Germline V gene lookup returns CDR1 LGHDT and CDR2 YNNKEL (reference sequence). The CDR3 is 14 residues long.

The chain has TRBV20-1 and TRBJ2-1, with TRBD2 matching 7 bases. Germline V CDR1 and CDR2: DFQATT, SNEGSKA (reference sequence). Trimming cost V 6 bases and J 9 bases; bases outside gene matches: 14. This CDR3 region has 14 residues. CDR3 amino acids: CSADSGNEASEQFF. CDR3 bases: TGCAGTGCCGACAGCGGGAACGAAGCGAGTGAGCAGTTCTTC.

The chain has TRBV3-1 and TRBJ2-2; D is possibly TRBD1 or TRBD2 (5 bases each). Trimming shortened V by 1 base and J by 9 bases, and 9 bases separated the two germline ends. The CDR3 is made up of 13 amino acids. Germline V gene lookup returns CDR1 LGHDT and CDR2 YNNKEL (reference sequence). CDR3: CASSQAGPRELFF. The CDR3, as DNA: TGTGCCAGCAGCCAAGCGGGACCCAGGGAGCTGTTTTTT. The variable domain in full, with the rest retrieved from reference TRBV3-1 and TRBJ2-2, is DTAVSQTPKYLVTQMGNDKSIKCEQNLGHDTMYWYKQDSKKFLKIMFSYNNKELIINETVPNRFSPKSPDKAHLNLHINSLELGDSAVYFCASSQAGPRELFFGEGSRLTVL.

There are a few counts of this clonotype. The J gene is TRBJ2-1, the V gene TRBV4-2; 7 bases map to TRBD2. Germline CDR1 is LGHNA and CDR2 is YNFKEQ. This CDR3 is 16 amino acids long. Trimming at V came to 1 base and at J to 2 bases, leaving 5 bases not matched to a gene. The CDR3 DNA reads TGTGCCAGCAGCCAAGCGACTAGCCTTACCTACAATGAGCAGTTCTTC. This sequence encodes CASSQATSLTYNEQFF.

The chain links TRBV5-4 to TRBJ2-5; 7 bases fit TRBD2. Trimming at V came to 3 bases and at J to 6 bases, leaving 11 bases not matched to a gene. Per germline, CDR1 SGHNT and CDR2 YYREEE (reference sequence). The CDR3 loop spans 15 amino acids. Here the CDR3 DNA reads TGTGCCAGCAGCTGGGGAGGGGCCACAAGAAAGACCCAGTACTTC. It codes for CASSWGGATRKTQYF.

This clonotype was detected only a few times. The chain employs TRBV5-1 and TRBJ2-1; D uncertain. Germline CDR1 SGHRS, CDR2 YFSETQ. Trimming cost V 2 bases and J 0 bases, with 12 bases left between them. This CDR3 has 16 residues. The CDR3 spells CASSFDGSSSYNEQFF. CDR3 bases: TGCGCCAGCAGCTTCGACGGCTCGAGCTCCTACAATGAGCAGTTCTTC.

This clonotype was counted at least ten times. This sequence joins TRBV18 and TRBJ2-4; no clear D gene. Germline CDR1 is KGHSH and CDR2 is LQKENI. V was cut by 5 bases and J by 11 bases, with 16 bases left in between. This CDR3 contains 13 residues. CDR3 coding DNA: TGTGCCAGCTCAGAAAAGGACCCGACATTTCAGTACTTC. Translated: CASSEKDPTFQYF.

This clonotype has at least ten counts. The chain has TRBV5-1 and TRBJ2-3; D remains unclear. Trimming removed 1 base from V and 0 bases from J, with 6 bases in between. The CDR3 sequence is 14 residues long. The germline V gene encodes CDR1 SGHRS and CDR2 YFSETQ. CDR3 sequence: CASSLQQSTDTQYF. The CDR3 coding sequence is TGCGCCAGCAGCTTGCAACAGAGCACAGATACGCAGTATTTT.

The gene calls are TRBV6-1 and TRBJ1-3; the D is unclear. Trimming shortened V by 2 bases and J by 0 bases, and 8 bases separated the two germline ends. Germline values: CDR1 MNHNS, CDR2 SASEGT. The CDR3 covers 15 residues. CDR3 loop: CASSETDRSGNTIYF. CDR3 in DNA: TGTGCCAGCAGTGAAACAGACCGCTCTGGAAACACCATATATTTT.

This clonotype was observed many times. V gene TRBV5-1 combines with J gene TRBJ1-1; D not certain. Germline loops: CDR1 SGHRS, CDR2 YFSETQ. The CDR3 sequence is 14 residues long. V dropped 4 bases and J dropped 0 bases, with 10 bases sitting between them. CDR3 in DNA: TGCGCCAGCAGCCAGGACGTAATGAACACTGAAGCTTTCTTT. This encodes CASSQDVMNTEAFF.

This clonotype was counted only a few times. V and J are TRBV5-1 and TRBJ1-2, with a possible D match to TRBD1 (5 bases). The germline V gene encodes CDR1 SGHRS and CDR2 YFSETQ. Trimming stripped 4 bases from V and 4 bases from J, with 17 bases between. CDR3 length: 15 amino acids. The CDR3, as DNA: TGCGCCAGCAGCGACCCCCGGGACGTCGTCTATGGCTACACCTTC. Its translation is CASSDPRDVVYGYTF.

There are many counts of this clonotype. The V and J genes are TRBV4-2 and TRBJ1-3, with D uncertain. Germline CDR1 reads LGHNA; CDR2 reads YNFKEQ. CDR3 length equals 17 residues. Trimming took 0 bases from V and 0 from J, leaving 12 bases between them. CDR3 coding DNA: TGTGCCAGCAGCCAAGATCTGGCGGTAACCTCTGGAAACACCATATATTTT. Translated: CASSQDLAVTSGNTIYF.

This clonotype has a count of ten or more. The rearrangement uses TRBV12-3 or TRBV12-4 and TRBJ1-1; no firm D call. The CDR3 consists of 13 residues. Trimming removed 5 bases from V and 11 bases from J, with 18 bases in between. The CDR3 region has the DNA TGTGCCAGCAGTCAAGACCGAGATAGGACGGCTTTCTTT. As protein: CASSQDRDRTAFF.

This clonotype came up a few times. This chain links TRBV10-3 with TRBJ2-2; D is unresolved. CDR3 length: 13 residues. CDR1 and CDR2 from the germline V gene are ENHRY and SYGVKD. V gave up 4 bases and J gave up 2 bases, with 5 bases separating them. The CDR3 sequence is CAISGPNTGELFF. The CDR3 nucleotides are TGTGCCATCAGTGGGCCTAACACCGGGGAGCTGTTTTTT.

This clonotype was seen repeatedly, ten times or more. The V call is TRBV11-3, the J call TRBJ1-2; D is possibly TRBD1 (5 bases). The CDR3 is made up of 13 amino acids. Germline CDR1 and CDR2: SGHNT and YENEEA. V lost 5 bases and J lost 1, with 8 bases in between. CDR3: CASSVQGNYGYTF. The CDR3 bases are TGTGCCAGCAGCGTCCAGGGTAACTATGGCTACACCTTC.

Only a few counts were recorded for this clonotype. This chain links TRBV24-1 with TRBJ2-5; D tentatively fits TRBD1 or TRBD2 (6 bases each). CDR3 length: 18 amino acids. The V end was cut by 1 base, the J end by 5 bases, with 22 bases between. CDR1 and CDR2 (germline): KGHDR, SFDVKD. This chain's CDR3 is CATSDFPGAGESLETQYF. CDR3 DNA: TGTGCCACCAGTGATTTCCCGGGGGCAGGGGAATCATTGGAGACCCAGTACTTC.

This clonotype showed up many times. The CDR3 protein is CASSIQGAHGNTIYF. The CDR3, as DNA: TGTGCCAGCAGTATACAGGGGGCCCATGGAAACACCATATATTTT. This chain uses TRBV12-3 or TRBV12-4 with TRBJ1-3, with TRBD1 matching over 9 bases. Trimming took 5 bases from V and 3 from J; bases not matched to a gene: 5. CDR3 length: 15 residues.

At least ten counts were recorded for this clonotype. The chain carries TRBV12-3 or TRBV12-4 and TRBJ1-6; 8 nucleotides line up with TRBD1. V lost 2 bases and J lost 7; bases outside the gene matches: 4. The CDR3 is 15 residues long. The CDR3 sequence: CASSLRTGGNSPLHF. The CDR3 DNA follows: TGTGCCAGCAGTTTACGCACAGGGGGGAATTCACCCCTCCACTTT.

This clonotype has only a few counts. The rearrangement joins TRBV12-3 or TRBV12-4 to TRBJ2-1; 9 positions agree with TRBD1. The J segment lost 6 bases and the V segment lost 4 bases, leaving 10 bases of the junction unmatched. The CDR3 loop spans 16 amino acids. CDR3: CASSSKYGTGSNEQFF. In DNA form, the CDR3 reads TGTGCCAGCAGTTCCAAGTACGGGACAGGGTCCAATGAGCAGTTCTTC.

The J gene is TRBJ2-3, the V gene TRBV20-1; 9 nucleotides align to TRBD1. This CDR3 is 15 amino acids long. In germline, CDR1 is DFQATT, CDR2 SNEGSKA (reference sequence). V lost 5 bases to trimming and J lost 1 base; unmatched junction nucleotides: 7. The CDR3 sequence: CSAFQTGGGTDTQYF. The CDR3 DNA reads TGCAGTGCTTTCCAGACAGGGGGTGGCACAGATACGCAGTATTTT.